This T cell receptor beta chain was found in a study of blood T cell repertoires in COVID-19. Across the whole study: The cDNA or gDNA used as material had been derived from T cells, B-cell-depleted T cells, or PBMCs.

The germline CDR1 and CDR2 sequences are SGDLS and YYNGEE. The CDR3 totals 15 residues. J lost 8 bases, V lost 0 bases, and 6 bases had no gene match. Original methodology: For nucleated cells, counts were estimated from reference gene primer amplification. TCRdb keeps only in-frame clones here, not all; method: immunoSEQ multiplex PCR. D and trimming come from the DNA, and the V and J calls and clone size come from that table. The sample has about 130,000 clones; around four fifths are singletons. The chain couples TRBV9 to TRBJ1-2, with 11 positions matching TRBD1. The receptor's source is a man aged 25 to 40 who had recovered from COVID-19. The sequencing sample was made of PBMCs or T cells enriched from blood (not recorded which). The CDR3 DNA sequence: TGTGCCAGCAGCGTAGGGACAGGGGGCGCAGAGGGCTACACCTTC. It codes for CASSVGTGGAEGYTF.